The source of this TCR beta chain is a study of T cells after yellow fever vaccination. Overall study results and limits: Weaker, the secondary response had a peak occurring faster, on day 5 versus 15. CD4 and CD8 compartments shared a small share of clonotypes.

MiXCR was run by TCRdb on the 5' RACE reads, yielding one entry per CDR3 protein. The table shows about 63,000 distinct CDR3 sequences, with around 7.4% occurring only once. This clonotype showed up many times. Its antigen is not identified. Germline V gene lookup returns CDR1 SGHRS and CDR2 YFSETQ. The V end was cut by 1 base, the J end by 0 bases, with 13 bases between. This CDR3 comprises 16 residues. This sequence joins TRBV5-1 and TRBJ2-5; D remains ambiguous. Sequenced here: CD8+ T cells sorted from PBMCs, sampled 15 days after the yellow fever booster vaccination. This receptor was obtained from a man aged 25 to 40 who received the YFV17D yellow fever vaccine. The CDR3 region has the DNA TGCGCCAGCAGCTTGTCCAAACCGCTGTACCAAGAGACCCAGTACTTC. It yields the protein CASSLSKPLYQETQYF. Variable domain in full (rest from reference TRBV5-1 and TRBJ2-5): KAGVTQTPRYLIKTRGQQVTLSCSPISGHRSVSWYQQTPGQGLQFLFEYFSETQRNKGNFPGRFSGRQFSNSRSEMNVSTLELGDSALYLCASSLSKPLYQETQYFGPGTRLLVL.